Below, 2 T cell receptor beta chains from the same sample are listed, as sequenced in a study of siplizumab effects on memory and regulatory T cells. The method was immunoSEQ multiplex PCR; TCRdb's version includes in-frame clones alone and lacks a portion of them. The sample has about 100,000 clones; around 92% are singletons. The sample comprised CD4+ T cells sorted from blood. These receptors came from a human donor in good health.

This rearrangement joins TRBV2 to TRBJ1-6; TRBD1 agrees at 7 bases. This CDR3 region has 15 residues. Per germline, CDR1 SNHLY and CDR2 FYNNEI. Trimming removed 3 bases from V and 4 bases from J; junction bases left unmatched: 3. DNA for the CDR3: TGTGCCAGCAGTGAGAGGGGGCTGTATAATTCACCCCTCCACTTT. Translated, it gives CASSERGLYNSPLHF.

The V gene is TRBV5-1, the J gene TRBJ2-2; D gene unclear. V was shortened by 6 bases and J by 5 bases, with 14 bases between the two germline ends. The CDR3 is 14 residues long. CDR1 and CDR2 (germline): SGHRS, YFSETQ. The CDR3 DNA reads as TGCGCCAGCACCCTGGCAATAGGGACCGGGGAGCTGTTTTTT. Translating gives CASTLAIGTGELFF.